Detailed here is one T cell receptor beta chain. Its antigen is currently unknown. PCR used 60 Vbeta primers and 13 Jbeta primers. The assay was immunoSEQ multiplex PCR, and TCRdb's table has in-frame clones only and misses some. The sample shows around 110,000 clones, 50% to 70% of them seen only once. The data originate from a study of cytomegalovirus exposure and HLA in healthy donors. With 0 bases removed from V and 1 base from J, the gap between germline ends came to 7 bases. This CDR3 region has 15 residues. CDR1 and CDR2 from the germline V gene are MNHEY and SMNVEV (reference sequence). Regarding the study as a whole: Later analysis associated a missense DCLRE1C variant with TCR beta V- and J-gene trimming. Earlier analysis yielded a pattern in which most TCR beta V segments were productive about 87% or about 30% of the time. Per a later analysis, about 18,000 TCR beta sequences showed association with HLA alleles at 0.05 false discovery rate.

The clonotype originates from a woman aged 40 to 50 in good health and CMV-seropositive. The specimen sequenced was PBMCs. The J gene is TRBJ1-3, the V gene TRBV27; D call uncertain. This chain's CDR3 is CASSLSRRSGNTIYF. CDR3 bases: TGTGCCAGCAGTTTATCACGGAGGTCTGGAAACACCATATATTTT.